This TCR beta chain was sequenced for a study of cytomegalovirus exposure and HLA in healthy donors. Findings of the study overall: In vitro data verified three CMV-associated chains as specific for CMV antigens.

The primer mix had 60 Vbeta and 13 Jbeta primers. Assay used: immunoSEQ multiplex PCR; TCRdb lists only in-frame clones, some missing. Seen here are about 160,000 clones, around three quarters observed once, and the top ten hold more than 3%. Trimming took 5 bases from V and 6 from J, leaving 10 bases between them. Germline CDR1 LNHDA, CDR2 SQIVND (reference sequence). The CDR3 spans 13 residues. In this sample, this clone turned up a few times. Its antigen is undetermined. The chain is built from TRBV19 and TRBJ2-2; D not resolved. The sample was PBMCs. This TCR was sampled from a man aged 30-40 years in good health and CMV-seropositive. CDR3 sequence (DNA): TGTGCCAGTAGTCGAAGCAGGCCCGGGGAGCTGTTTTTT. Its protein is CASSRSRPGELFF. Full variable domain (outside the CDR3, taken from reference TRBV19 and TRBJ2-2): DGGITQSPKYLFRKEGQNVTLSCEQNLNHDAMYWYRQDPGQGLRLIYYSQIVNDFQKGDIAEGYSVSREKKESFPLTVTSAQKNPTAFYLCASSRSRPGELFFGEGSRLTVL.